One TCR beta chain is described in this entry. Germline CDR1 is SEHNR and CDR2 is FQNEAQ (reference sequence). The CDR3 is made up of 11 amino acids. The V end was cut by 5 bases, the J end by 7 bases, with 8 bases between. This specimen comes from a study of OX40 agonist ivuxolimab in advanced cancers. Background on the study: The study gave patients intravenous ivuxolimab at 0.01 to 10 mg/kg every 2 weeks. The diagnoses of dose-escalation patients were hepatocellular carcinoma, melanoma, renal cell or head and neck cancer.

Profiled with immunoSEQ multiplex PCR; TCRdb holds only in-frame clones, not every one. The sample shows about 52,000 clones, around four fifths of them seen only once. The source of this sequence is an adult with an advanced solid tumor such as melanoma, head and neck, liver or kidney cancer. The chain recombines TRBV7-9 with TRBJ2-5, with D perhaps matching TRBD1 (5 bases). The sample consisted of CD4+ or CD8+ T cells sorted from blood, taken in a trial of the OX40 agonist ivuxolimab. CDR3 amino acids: CASSLTGTQYF. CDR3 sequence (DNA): TGTGCCAGCAGCCTTACAGGGACCCAGTACTTC.